One sample yielded the 27 T cell receptor beta chains listed below, sequenced in a study of blood T cells in healthy people across ages. Next came a second PCR, run for roughly 6 to 11 cycles, which used a sample-barcoded 5' primer along with a J-beta primer mix. TCRdb fed the 5' RACE reads into MiXCR, producing one record per CDR3 protein. Counted here are about 1.1 million distinct CDR3 sequences, 35% to 40% occurring once; the ten biggest clones make up approximately 14%. Source material: blood. The source of these receptors is a man between 18 and 35 years old in good health.

This chain links TRBV4-2 with TRBJ2-3; D not certain. The CDR3 is 13 residues long. The V end lost 3 bases, the J end lost 1 base, and 5 bases lay between the germline ends. From germline, CDR1 is LGHNA and CDR2 YNFKEQ. CDR3 residues: CASSHTRTDTQYF. CDR3 sequence (DNA): TGTGCCAGCAGCCACACTCGCACAGATACGCAGTATTTT.

There are a few counts of this clonotype. The chain joins TRBV28 to TRBJ2-2; D is uncertain. The CDR3 loop spans 16 amino acids. The V and J ends lost 8 bases and 3 bases respectively, with 19 bases between them. CDR1 is MDHEN and CDR2 is SYDVKM in the germline V gene. The CDR3 reads CASYRGDLIDTGELFF. Written as DNA, the CDR3 is TGTGCCAGCTATAGAGGAGACCTGATTGACACCGGGGAGCTGTTTTTT.

This clonotype was detected only a few times. The chain uses TRBV18 and TRBJ2-7; no firm D call. Trimming removed 1 base from V and 7 bases from J, with 8 bases in between. The CDR3 loop spans 12 amino acids. From germline, CDR1 is KGHSH and CDR2 LQKENI. CDR3 DNA sequence: TGTGCCAGCTCACCACAAAACAATGAGCAGTACTTC. This encodes CASSPQNNEQYF.

The V and J genes are TRBV20-1 and TRBJ1-5; D is possibly TRBD1 (6 bases). Trimming cost V 1 base and J 0 bases, with 13 bases left between them. The CDR3 is made up of 16 amino acids. Germline loops: CDR1 DFQATT, CDR2 SNEGSKA (reference sequence). In DNA form, the CDR3 reads TGCAGTGCTAGAGTCGGGGGGCACATTAGCAATCAGCCCCAGCATTTT. Encoded protein: CSARVGGHISNQPQHF.

This clonotype has more than one count but fewer than ten. This chain links TRBV20-1 with TRBJ2-3, with D possibly being TRBD2 (6 bases). The CDR3 sequence is 15 residues long. From germline, CDR1 is DFQATT and CDR2 SNEGSKA (reference sequence). Trimming took 0 bases from V and 4 from J, leaving 14 bases between them. DNA for the CDR3: TGCAGTGCTAGAGATGCCAAAACTAGCCCAGATACGCAGTATTTT. This gives the protein CSARDAKTSPDTQYF.

A note on this clonotype: The conserved final phenylalanine or tryptophan is absent from the CDR3, which likely points to a read error. V gene TRBV12-3 or TRBV12-4 combines with J gene TRBJ1-2; D may be TRBD1 (6 bases). The CDR3 has 13 amino acids. Trimming took off 5 bases at V and 8 bases at J, with 15 bases between the two ends. The CDR3: CASSPGHQDGYTV. The CDR3 DNA follows: TGTGCCAGCAGTCCGGGACACCAGGACGGCTACACCGTC.

The chain is built from TRBV9 and TRBJ2-1; D perhaps matches TRBD2 (5 bases). CDR1 and CDR2 (germline): SGDLS, YYNGEE. The CDR3 spans 15 residues. With 0 bases removed from V and 0 bases from J, the gap between germline ends came to 7 bases. The CDR3 here is CASSVVGNSYNEQFF. The CDR3 coding sequence is TGTGCCAGCAGCGTAGTCGGGAACTCCTACAATGAGCAGTTCTTC.

The chain combines TRBV12-3 or TRBV12-4 with TRBJ1-2; D ambiguous. V was trimmed by 2 bases and J by 1 base, leaving 14 bases between them. The CDR3 is 16 amino acids. CDR3 amino acids: CASSLKGNRLNYGYTF. The CDR3 DNA reads as TGTGCCAGCAGTTTAAAGGGAAATCGACTTAACTATGGCTACACCTTC.

This clonotype appeared a few times. The genes are TRBV10-3 and TRBJ1-1; 8 bases are shared with TRBD1. Germline V gives CDR1 ENHRY, CDR2 SYGVKD. V dropped 5 bases and J dropped 5; count of bases not matched to a gene: 7. The CDR3 runs 14 residues. For the CDR3, the DNA is TGTGCCATCAGTCCGACAGGGGAGGGGACTGAAGCTTTCTTT. This translates into CAISPTGEGTEAFF.

The rearrangement uses TRBV4-2 and TRBJ1-3, with D maybe TRBD1 (5 bases). Trimming took off 1 base at V and 1 base at J, with 17 bases between the two ends. This CDR3 is 18 amino acids long. Germline V CDR1 and CDR2: LGHNA, YNFKEQ. CDR3 nucleotides: TGTGCCAGCAGCCAAGGGGGGTCGGGCGGAGGATCTGGAAACACCATATATTTT. Protein: CASSQGGSGGGSGNTIYF.

This chain links TRBV7-8 with TRBJ1-2; D is ambiguous. The CDR3 contains 14 residues. Trimming took off 3 bases at V and 2 bases at J, with 10 bases between the two ends. CDR1 is SGHVS, CDR2 FQNEAQ, per germline. The CDR3 coding sequence is TGTGCCAGCAGCTTCGATATCATAAACTATGGCTACACCTTC. This encodes CASSFDIINYGYTF.

The rearrangement links TRBV6-6 to TRBJ2-1, with 8 nucleotides matching TRBD2. The V gene's germline CDR1 is MNHNY and CDR2 SVGAGI (reference sequence). V lost 2 bases, J lost 3 bases, and 3 bases stayed unmatched. This CDR3 region has 15 residues. The DNA for the CDR3 is TGTGCCAGCAGTTACGGCGGGGGGAACTACAATGAGCAGTTCTTC. Translation gives CASSYGGGNYNEQFF.

This clonotype was found once. It may be a read error: a sequence one base away is much more abundant. The V and J genes are TRBV6-2 or TRBV6-3 and TRBJ2-5; D possibly corresponds to TRBD2 (6 bases). The V end was cut by 4 bases, the J end by 11 bases, with 20 bases between. Germline lookup yields CDR1 MNHEY and CDR2 SVGEGT. This CDR3 has 14 residues. The CDR3 sequence is CASSLEGTYNEQYF. CDR3 nucleotide sequence: TGTGCCAGCAGTTTGGAGGGGACTTACAATGAGCAGTACTTC.

The CDR3 loop reads CASSLKAGGQETQYF. CDR3 DNA: TGTGCCAGCAGCTTGAAAGCGGGGGGGCAAGAGACCCAGTACTTC. V is TRBV11-1 and J is TRBJ2-5; 10 positions agree with TRBD2. The germline V gene encodes CDR1 SGHAT and CDR2 FQDESV (reference sequence). CDR3 length equals 15 residues. V shed 3 bases, J shed 2 bases, and the junction held 3 bases outside the gene matches.

V usage is TRBV29-1 and J usage is TRBJ1-1; the D is unclear. V gave up 1 base and J gave up 7 bases, with 7 bases separating them. The CDR3 consists of 11 residues. Germline CDR1 reads SQVTM; CDR2 reads ANQGSEA. Written as DNA, the CDR3 is TGCAGCGTTGAAGCGGGAGGTGAAGCTTTCTTT. As protein: CSVEAGGEAFF. Drawing the rest from reference TRBV29-1 and TRBJ1-1, the complete variable domain is SAVISQKPSRDICQRGTSLTIQCQVDSQVTMMFWYRQQPGQSLTLIATANQGSEATYESGFVIDKFPISRPNLTFSTLTVSNMSPEDSSIYLCSVEAGGEAFFGQGTRLTVV.

The J gene is TRBJ1-1, the V gene TRBV12-3 or TRBV12-4, with D perhaps matching TRBD1 (6 bases). V lost 3 bases to trimming and J lost 5 bases, with 13 bases between them. This CDR3 comprises 14 residues. In DNA, the CDR3 is TGTGCCAGCAGTTTTCAGGGGCGGGCAACTGAAGCTTTCTTT. It codes for CASSFQGRATEAFF.

Only a few counts were recorded for this clonotype. The junction differs from germline at one of its ends, possibly a read error. The genes are TRBV5-1 and TRBJ2-2; TRBD1 is a possible D gene (5 bases). Germline CDR1 is SGHRS and CDR2 is YFSETQ. The CDR3 is 15 amino acids. CDR3 DNA: TGCGCTAGCAGCTTGGGGCAGCTTAACACCGGGGAGCTGTTTTTT. Translated: CASSLGQLNTGELFF.

V gene TRBV10-3 combines with J gene TRBJ2-3; 7 bases line up with TRBD2. Germline values: CDR1 ENHRY, CDR2 SYGVKD. The CDR3 totals 13 residues. Germline trimming cut 8 bases from V and 5 bases from J; bases unmatched to any gene: 7. The CDR3 protein is CAIRDYQRDTQYF. The CDR3 DNA reads TGTGCCATCCGGGACTACCAGAGAGATACGCAGTATTTT.

V is TRBV28 and J is TRBJ2-3, with no clear D. Germline values: CDR1 MDHEN, CDR2 SYDVKM. CDR3 length equals 13 residues. Trimming pared 7 bases from V and 7 bases from J, leaving 15 bases between. The CDR3 loop is CASTFGGVHTQYF. The CDR3 coding sequence is TGTGCCAGCACCTTCGGCGGAGTACATACGCAGTATTTT. The whole variable domain, filled in from reference TRBV28 and TRBJ2-3, reads DVKVTQSSRYLVKRTGEKVFLECVQDMDHENMFWYRQDPGLGLRLIYFSYDVKMKEKGDIPEGYSVSREKKERFSLILESASTNQTSMYLCASTFGGVHTQYFGPGTRLTVL.

This clonotype turned up a few times. This chain uses TRBV7-2 with TRBJ1-1, with D uncertain. Trimming took off 4 bases at V and 0 bases at J, with 12 bases between the two ends. Looked up from germline, CDR1 is SGHTA and CDR2 is FQGNSA. The CDR3 contains 15 residues. Here the CDR3 DNA reads TGTGCCAGCAGCTCCGGGCCCCTCATGAACACTGAAGCTTTCTTT. This sequence encodes CASSSGPLMNTEAFF.

The chain combines TRBV10-3 with TRBJ1-1; 10 positions match TRBD1. The CDR3 length is 15 residues. The V segment lost 5 bases and the J segment 5 bases; nucleotides outside the gene matches: 8. Germline V gene sequence: CDR1 ENHRY, CDR2 SYGVKD. The CDR3 coding sequence is TGTGCCATCAGTAGGGGACAGGGGCAAGGGACTGAAGCTTTCTTT. It specifies CAISRGQGQGTEAFF.

The gene calls are TRBV27 and TRBJ2-5, with a possible D match to TRBD2 (6 bases). Germline V gene data show CDR1 as MNHEY and CDR2 as SMNVEV (reference sequence). Trimming took off 6 bases at V and 5 bases at J, with 13 bases between the two ends. The CDR3 contains 13 residues. The CDR3 protein is CASRRPGVETQYF. CDR3 DNA sequence: TGTGCCAGCAGAAGACCGGGGGTGGAGACCCAGTACTTC.

This clonotype was recorded at least ten times. This chain connects TRBV7-9 to TRBJ1-6, with D tentatively TRBD1 (5 bases). V lost 5 bases to trimming and J lost 10 bases, with 15 bases between them. The CDR3 covers 14 residues. Germline V lookup: CDR1 SEHNR, CDR2 FQNEAQ (reference sequence). In nucleotides, the CDR3 is TGTGCCAGCAGCGCGCAGGGTGGAGGCTCACCCCTCCACTTT. Translation gives CASSAQGGGSPLHF.

This clonotype was seen only a few times. V gene TRBV14 combines with J gene TRBJ2-1; weak D call: TRBD2 (6 bases). The CDR3 has 14 residues. Trimming pared 2 bases from V and 4 bases from J, leaving 9 bases between. The germline CDR1 and CDR2 sequences are SGHDN and FVKESK. The CDR3 spells CASSQRRGYNEQFF. The DNA of the CDR3 is TGTGCCAGCAGCCAACGGCGGGGTTACAATGAGCAGTTCTTC.

This clonotype has ten or more counts. At one of its ends the junction is not consistent with the germline gene, which may arise from a read error. The V call is TRBV7-7, the J call TRBJ2-5, with D maybe TRBD1 (5 bases). This CDR3 is 13 amino acids long. The germline CDR1 and CDR2 sequences are SSHAT and FNYEAQ (reference sequence). CDR3 nucleotide sequence: TGTGCTAGCAGCATTACAGGTGGTGAGACCCAGTACTTC. It translates to CASSITGGETQYF.

The V gene is TRBV9, the J gene TRBJ1-1, with 8 bases fitting TRBD1. V was pared by 4 bases and J by 6 bases, with 8 bases of the junction left unmatched. The CDR3 consists of 14 residues. Per germline, CDR1 SGDLS and CDR2 YYNGEE. CDR3 amino acids: CASSPADRASEAFF. The CDR3 nucleotides are TGTGCCAGCAGCCCGGCGGACAGGGCGTCTGAAGCTTTCTTT.

This clonotype was detected only a few times. V is TRBV6-5 and J is TRBJ2-2, with unresolved D. The CDR3 is 12 residues long. Deletions cut 6 bases from V and 7 bases from J, with 9 bases between. Per germline, CDR1 MNHEY and CDR2 SVGAGI. The CDR3 loop is CASRPEVGELFF. CDR3 nucleotides: TGTGCCAGCAGACCAGAAGTCGGGGAGCTGTTTTTT.